This T cell receptor beta chain came from a study of T cells after yellow fever vaccination. Study-level background: SMART-Seq v4 Ultra Low Input prepared the low-cell-number fractions.

This clonotype was found many times. CDR1 is SGHTA and CDR2 is FQGNSA in the germline V gene. This CDR3 has 13 residues. V lost 3 bases, J lost 4 bases, and 2 bases stayed unmatched. MiXCR was run by TCRdb on the 5' RACE reads, yielding one entry per CDR3 protein. The sample holds around 310,000 distinct CDR3 sequences, about 4.5% seen once. V usage is TRBV7-2 and J usage is TRBJ1-2, with 7 bases identical to TRBD1. Sequencing used PBMCs, obtained 15 days after the yellow fever booster vaccination. This sequence was found in a man between 18 and 29 years old who received the YFV17D yellow fever vaccine. Here the CDR3 DNA reads TGTGCCAGCAGCTTGGGACAGCTCTATGGCTACACCTTC. It yields the protein CASSLGQLYGYTF.